One and the same sample provided the 25 T cell receptor beta chains below, sequenced in a study of blood T cell repertoires in COVID-19. Measured with immunoSEQ multiplex PCR; TCRdb has only the in-frame clones, and not every one. The table shows a few hundred thousand clones, with 86% occurring only once. What was sequenced was PBMCs or T cells enriched from blood (not recorded which). All receptors derive from a middle-aged woman with acute COVID-19.

The chain employs TRBV24-1 and TRBJ2-2; possibly TRBD1 for D (6 bases). The CDR3 is 17 residues long. In germline, CDR1 is KGHDR, CDR2 SFDVKD. V lost 2 bases to trimming and J lost 0 bases, with 12 bases between them. In nucleotides, the CDR3 is TGTGCCACCAGTGATTCCAGGGGCCCATCGAACACCGGGGAGCTGTTTTTT. Its translation: CATSDSRGPSNTGELFF.

This clone was observed once. The V gene is TRBV6-2 or TRBV6-3, the J gene TRBJ2-2; TRBD2 matches 10 bases. Germline V gives CDR1 MNHEY, CDR2 SVGEGT. The V segment lost 4 bases and the J segment 8 bases; nucleotides outside the gene matches: 4. This CDR3 is 14 amino acids long. This CDR3 is CASSLAGGLGELFF. The CDR3 nucleotides read TGTGCCAGCAGTTTAGCGGGAGGATTAGGGGAGCTGTTTTTT.

The V gene is TRBV18, the J gene TRBJ2-2; TRBD1 matches at 7 bases. With 3 bases clipped from V and 4 bases from J, the junction kept 8 bases outside the gene matches. This CDR3 has 16 amino acids. CDR1 is KGHSH and CDR2 is LQKENI in the germline V gene. The DNA for the CDR3 is TGTGCCAGCTCACCGGGACAGCTGGAGGTCACCGGGGAGCTGTTTTTT. This gives the protein CASSPGQLEVTGELFF.

The chain links TRBV7-9 to TRBJ1-1, with a possible D match to TRBD1 (5 bases). V was shortened by 5 bases and J by 7 bases, with 14 bases between the two germline ends. This CDR3 has 13 amino acids. Germline CDR1 SEHNR, CDR2 FQNEAQ (reference sequence). CDR3 nucleotides: TGTGCCAGCAGCCGGGGACTCCGCGGTGAAGCTTTCTTT. The encoded protein is CASSRGLRGEAFF.

This clone occurred a few times. This sequence joins TRBV27 and TRBJ1-6; a weak D match, TRBD1 (5 bases). The V gene's germline CDR1 is MNHEY and CDR2 SMNVEV (reference sequence). V was pared by 5 bases and J by 7 bases, with 15 bases between. The CDR3 is made up of 15 amino acids. The CDR3 DNA follows: TGTGCCAGCAGTCCCGCCGACAGATACAATTCACCCCTCCACTTT. Amino acids: CASSPADRYNSPLHF.

The chain recombines TRBV28 with TRBJ2-5; D gene uncertain. Trimming took 1 base from V and 7 from J, leaving 10 bases between them. This CDR3 spans 13 amino acids. Germline V gives CDR1 MDHEN, CDR2 SYDVKM. The CDR3 loop reads CASSLSSPATQYF. For the CDR3, the DNA is TGTGCCAGCAGTTTATCTAGTCCCGCGACCCAGTACTTC. Full variable domain (rest looked up from reference TRBV28 and TRBJ2-5): DVKVTQSSRYLVKRTGEKVFLECVQDMDHENMFWYRQDPGLGLRLIYFSYDVKMKEKGDIPEGYSVSREKKERFSLILESASTNQTSMYLCASSLSSPATQYFGPGTRLLVL.

CDR3 nucleotide sequence: TGTGCCATCAGCGCGGGGGTTCCCGGGGAGCAGTACTTC. It yields the protein CAISAGVPGEQYF. This chain connects TRBV10-3 to TRBJ2-7; TRBD2 aligns across 7 bases. The CDR3 runs to 13 residues. J was trimmed by 7 bases and V by 6 bases; bases with no gene match: 9. Germline CDR1 and CDR2: ENHRY and SYGVKD.

V usage is TRBV6-5 and J usage is TRBJ1-2, with a weak D call TRBD1 (6 bases). Trimming cost V 6 bases and J 4 bases, with 9 bases left between them. The CDR3 spans 12 residues. CDR1 and CDR2 (germline): MNHEY, SVGAGI. The CDR3 is CASSADSYGYTF. DNA for the CDR3: TGTGCCAGCAGCGCGGACAGCTATGGCTACACCTTC.

This chain joins TRBV10-3 and TRBJ2-5; D might be TRBD1 (5 bases). The germline CDR1 and CDR2 sequences are ENHRY and SYGVKD. Trimming removed 5 bases from V and 1 base from J, with 17 bases in between. The CDR3 contains 16 residues. The CDR3 spells CAISTNEQDFQETQYF. The CDR3 bases are TGTGCCATCAGTACTAACGAACAGGATTTCCAAGAGACCCAGTACTTC.

The gene calls are TRBV6-5 and TRBJ1-5; TRBD1 matches at 7 bases. Germline V gene data show CDR1 as MNHEY and CDR2 as SVGAGI. The V segment lost 6 bases and the J segment 2 bases; nucleotides outside the gene matches: 4. This CDR3 comprises 14 residues. The CDR3 is CASSPDRGNQPQHF. The CDR3, as DNA: TGTGCCAGCAGCCCCGACAGGGGCAATCAGCCCCAGCATTTT.

This clone has only a few counts. V and J are TRBV6-2 or TRBV6-3 and TRBJ2-7; 10 nucleotides line up with TRBD1. The germline V gene encodes CDR1 MNHEY and CDR2 SVGEGT. The ends lost 5 bases at V and 4 bases at J; junction bases unmatched: 8. CDR3 size: 15 residues. CDR3 amino acids: CASSRPGQGTYEQYF. The CDR3 coding sequence is TGTGCCAGCAGTCGCCCGGGACAGGGGACTTACGAGCAGTACTTC.

V and J are TRBV11-2 and TRBJ2-1; 14 positions agree with TRBD2. Germline V CDR1 and CDR2: SGHAT, FQNNGV. CDR3 length: 15 residues. The V and J ends lost 5 bases and 8 bases, in that order; junction bases with no gene match: 5. CDR3 region: CASSRGTSGSYEQFF. In nucleotides, the CDR3 is TGTGCCAGCAGCAGAGGGACTAGCGGGAGTTATGAGCAGTTCTTC.

This sequence joins TRBV2 and TRBJ1-2; TRBD1 agrees at 8 bases. Trimming at V came to 7 bases and at J to 6 bases, leaving 16 bases not matched to a gene. This CDR3 spans 16 amino acids. CDR1 is SNHLY and CDR2 is FYNNEI in the germline V gene. The CDR3 bases are TGTGCCAGCACTCTGAGGCCGGGACAGGTAAAGGATGGCTACACCTTC. Amino acid sequence: CASTLRPGQVKDGYTF.

V is TRBV2 and J is TRBJ2-7; TRBD2 might be the D (6 bases). Per the germline V gene, CDR1 is SNHLY and CDR2 is FYNNEI. V was clipped by 8 bases and J by 5 bases, with 10 bases between them. The CDR3 extends over 11 amino acids. The CDR3, as DNA: TGTGCCAGCTGGGGAGGCCACGAGCAGTACTTC. It translates to CASWGGHEQYF.

The rearrangement links TRBV4-1 to TRBJ2-4; perhaps TRBD2 as D (5 bases). Germline CDR1 reads MGHRA; CDR2 reads YSYEKL. Trimming took off 2 bases at V and 0 bases at J, with 17 bases between the two ends. This CDR3 is built from 18 residues. CDR3 protein: CASSQRSSWALAKNIQYF. CDR3 bases: TGCGCCAGCAGCCAAAGGTCTAGCTGGGCCCTAGCCAAAAACATTCAGTACTTC.

V usage is TRBV11-3 and J usage is TRBJ1-3; weak D call: TRBD1 (6 bases). Trimming took off 3 bases at V and 4 bases at J, with 13 bases between the two ends. The CDR3 covers 15 residues. From germline, CDR1 is SGHNT and CDR2 YENEEA. The CDR3 sequence: CASSFAGAPGNTIYF. The CDR3 nucleotides read TGTGCCAGCAGCTTTGCAGGGGCCCCAGGAAACACCATATATTTT. The full variable domain, in which reference TRBV11-3 and TRBJ1-3 provide the parts outside the CDR3, is EAGVVQSPRYKIIEKKQPVAFWCNPISGHNTLYWYLQNLGQGPELLIRYENEEAVDDSQLPKDRFSAERLKGVDSTLKIQPAELGDSAVYLCASSFAGAPGNTIYFGEGSWLTVV.

This chain connects TRBV27 to TRBJ1-5; TRBD1 matches 9 bases. Germline V gene sequence: CDR1 MNHEY, CDR2 SMNVEV (reference sequence). Germline trimming cut 6 bases from V and 1 base from J; bases unmatched to any gene: 7. This CDR3 region has 16 residues. The CDR3 DNA follows: TGTGCCAGCAGCCCACTCGACAGGGGGAGCAATCAGCCCCAGCATTTT. Protein sequence: CASSPLDRGSNQPQHF.

The rearrangement joins TRBV19 to TRBJ2-2, with D possibly matching TRBD1 (5 bases). CDR3 size: 14 residues. V was clipped by 6 bases and J by 0 bases, with 8 bases between them. Germline lookup yields CDR1 LNHDA and CDR2 SQIVND (reference sequence). This chain's CDR3 is CASRRQSNTGELFF. The CDR3, as DNA: TGTGCCAGTAGGCGACAGTCGAACACCGGGGAGCTGTTTTTT.

This rearrangement joins TRBV25-1 to TRBJ2-3; 11 bases are shared with TRBD2. CDR1 and CDR2 from the germline V gene are MGHDK and SYGVNS. The J segment lost 14 bases and the V segment lost 5 bases, leaving 9 bases of the junction unmatched. This CDR3 region has 13 residues. The CDR3 here is CASSSLAGGAPYF. The CDR3 DNA reads as TGTGCCAGCAGTTCCTTAGCGGGGGGGGCTCCGTATTTT. Together with reference TRBV25-1 and TRBJ2-3, the CDR3 gives the full variable domain: EADIYQTPRYLVIGTGKKITLECSQTMGHDKMYWYQQDPGMELHLIHYSYGVNSTEKGDLSSESTVSRIRTEHFPLTLESARPSHTSQYLCASSSLAGGAPYFGPGTRLTVL.

The J gene is TRBJ2-1, the V gene TRBV19; D is uncertain. This CDR3 contains 12 residues. Germline values: CDR1 LNHDA, CDR2 SQIVND (reference sequence). The ends were cut back, 6 bases at V and 13 bases at J, with 16 bases in the middle. The CDR3 coding sequence is TGTGCCAGTAGCCCCCTCCTAGGCATTCAGTTCTTC. Translating it yields CASSPLLGIQFF.

The V and J genes are TRBV21-1 and TRBJ1-5. TRBV21-1 is a pseudogene locus. The CDR3 totals 17 residues. CDR3 in amino acids: CASSKGGGRNSNQPQHF. The CDR3 DNA follows: TGTGCCAGCAGCAAGGGGGGTGGAAGAAATAGCAATCAGCCCCAGCATTTT.

This chain connects TRBV5-1 to TRBJ2-1, with 7 bases matching TRBD2. CDR3 length: 13 amino acids. The V gene end was trimmed by 4 bases and the J gene end by 8 bases; junction bases not matched to a gene: 6. Germline-derived CDR1 and CDR2 are SGHRS and YFSETQ. The CDR3: CASSRGRADEQFF. CDR3 nucleotides: TGCGCCAGCAGCCGGGGGAGGGCGGATGAGCAGTTCTTC.

This chain links TRBV6-5 with TRBJ2-3; tentative D call: TRBD2 (5 bases). Germline lookup yields CDR1 MNHEY and CDR2 SVGAGI. This CDR3 comprises 14 residues. V shed 6 bases and J shed 7 bases, with 17 bases lying between them. The CDR3, as DNA: TGTGCCAGCAGGGCTAGGACTCTGACTAATACGCAGTATTTT. Translation gives CASRARTLTNTQYF.

The V call is TRBV2, the J call TRBJ2-3; D is possibly TRBD2 (7 bases). Trimming shortened V by 4 bases and J by 0 bases, and 14 bases separated the two germline ends. In germline, CDR1 is SNHLY, CDR2 FYNNEI. The CDR3 runs 16 residues. CDR3 nucleotides: TGTGCCAGCAGTGGGGGGGGCGGGCCTAGCACAGATACGCAGTATTTT. It encodes CASSGGGGPSTDTQYF.

The chain employs TRBV2 and TRBJ2-5; 11 bases agree with TRBD2. V shed 3 bases and J 7 bases; nucleotides not matched to a gene: 7. The CDR3 runs 15 residues. Germline V gene data show CDR1 as SNHLY and CDR2 as FYNNEI. CDR3 protein: CASSEGTSGSLTQYF. CDR3 DNA sequence: TGTGCCAGCAGTGAGGGGACTAGCGGTTCTCTGACCCAGTACTTC.